A single sample is the source of the 29 T cell receptor beta chains below, sequenced in a study of cytomegalovirus exposure and HLA in healthy donors. In the PCR, 60 Vbeta and 13 Jbeta primers were used. Method: immunoSEQ multiplex PCR; TCRdb's copy keeps in-frame clones and lacks some. The sample totals approximately 75,000 clones. Material: PBMCs. Receptors were obtained from a man aged 40-50 years in good health and CMV-seronegative.

The V call is TRBV6-1, the J call TRBJ2-3; 11 positions agree with TRBD2. Germline V gene data show CDR1 as MNHNS and CDR2 as SASEGT. There are 14 residues in the CDR3. Germline trimming cut 4 bases from V and 6 bases from J; bases unmatched to any gene: 3. In nucleotides, the CDR3 is TGTGCCAGCAGTGGGAGACTAGCGGGGGATACGCAGTATTTT. Translated: CASSGRLAGDTQYF.

In DNA form, the CDR3 reads TGTGCCAGCAGTGCCCGGACAGGGCGTGAAAAACTGTTTTTT. This sequence encodes CASSARTGREKLFF. The V call is TRBV6-5, the J call TRBJ1-4, with 8 bases identical to TRBD1. V was clipped by 5 bases and J by 7 bases; unmatched bases: 6. Germline CDR1 reads MNHEY; CDR2 reads SVGAGI. The CDR3 loop spans 14 amino acids.

This rearrangement joins TRBV30 to TRBJ2-7, with a weak D call TRBD2 (5 bases). The V gene's germline CDR1 is GTSNPN and CDR2 SVGIG (reference sequence). CDR3 size: 13 residues. V lost 0 bases and J 6 bases, leaving 12 bases between the germline ends. The CDR3 protein is CAWSVSGSGEQYF. The CDR3 region has the DNA TGTGCCTGGAGTGTCTCGGGGTCGGGCGAGCAGTACTTC. Together with reference TRBV30 and TRBJ2-7, the CDR3 gives the full variable domain: SQTIHQWPATLVQPVGSPLSLECTVEGTSNPNLYWYRQAAGRGLQLLFYSVGIGQISSEVPQNLSASRPQDRQFILSSKKLLLSDSGFYLCAWSVSGSGEQYFGPGTRLTVT.

The chain joins TRBV5-1 to TRBJ2-7; 9 nucleotides agree with TRBD1. Germline V gene lookup returns CDR1 SGHRS and CDR2 YFSETQ. Unmatched junction bases numbered 7, after V lost 2 bases and J lost 4 bases. CDR3 length equals 15 residues. CDR3 DNA sequence: TGCGCCAGCAGCTTACCGGGACAGGGTTTGTACGAGCAGTACTTC. Translating it yields CASSLPGQGLYEQYF.

This sequence joins TRBV25-1 and TRBJ2-2; TRBD1 matches 10 bases. Germline loops: CDR1 MGHDK, CDR2 SYGVNS. V lost 3 bases, J lost 6 bases, and 7 bases stayed unmatched. CDR3 length: 16 residues. CDR3 protein: CASSDARQGAPGELFF. CDR3 in DNA: TGTGCCAGCAGTGACGCTAGACAGGGGGCCCCCGGGGAGCTGTTTTTT.

The chain is built from TRBV19 and TRBJ2-4; D gene unclear. This CDR3 has 11 residues. Trimming took 2 bases from V and 8 from J, leaving 4 bases between them. The germline V gene has CDR1 LNHDA and CDR2 SQIVND (reference sequence). CDR3 nucleotides: TGTGCCAGTAGTATACGGGACATTCAGTACTTC. Translated, it gives CASSIRDIQYF.

The chain carries TRBV4-1 and TRBJ2-7; tentative D call: TRBD1 (6 bases). The germline V gene has CDR1 MGHRA and CDR2 YSYEKL. This CDR3 comprises 13 residues. Trimming pared 1 base from V and 7 bases from J, leaving 11 bases between. For the CDR3, the DNA is TGCGCCAGCAGCCAAGGGACAGAGGGGGAGCAGTACTTC. It codes for CASSQGTEGEQYF.

Written as DNA, the CDR3 is TGTGCCAGCAGTGAGGCGGGGGGCTACACCTTC. Translated, it gives CASSEAGGYTF. V is TRBV9 and J is TRBJ1-2; no clear D gene. V was clipped by 5 bases and J by 8 bases, with 10 bases between them. Germline V gene lookup returns CDR1 SGDLS and CDR2 YYNGEE. The CDR3 consists of 11 residues.

The chain employs TRBV25-1 and TRBJ2-5, with a weak D call TRBD1 (5 bases). CDR1 is MGHDK and CDR2 is SYGVNS in the germline V gene. V dropped 3 bases and J dropped 7 bases, with 18 bases sitting between them. The CDR3 has 15 residues. The CDR3 DNA reads as TGTGCCAGCAGTGATAGAGGAACAGTCCAGGGGACCCAGTACTTC. It yields the protein CASSDRGTVQGTQYF.

The chain recombines TRBV9 with TRBJ2-7; the D gene is possibly TRBD2 (5 bases). Between the trimmed V and J ends, which lost 0 bases and 6 bases, there was a span of 10 bases. The germline V gene has CDR1 SGDLS and CDR2 YYNGEE. This CDR3 region has 13 residues. CDR3 in amino acids: CASSVEVGSEQYF. CDR3 DNA: TGTGCCAGCAGCGTAGAGGTGGGGAGCGAGCAGTACTTC.

DNA for the CDR3: TGTGCCAGTAGAGACAGGGGGGACGAGCAGTACTTC. Its protein product is CASRDRGDEQYF. The gene calls are TRBV19 and TRBJ2-7, with TRBD1 matching over 9 bases. Unmatched junction bases numbered 2, after V lost 6 bases and J lost 5 bases. Germline CDR1 reads LNHDA; CDR2 reads SQIVND (reference sequence). The CDR3 covers 12 residues.

The chain recombines TRBV5-1 with TRBJ1-1, with 8 nucleotides matching TRBD1. This CDR3 region has 14 residues. The V gene's germline CDR1 is SGHRS and CDR2 YFSETQ. V was clipped by 4 bases and J by 7 bases; unmatched bases: 9. CDR3 sequence (DNA): TGCGCCAGCAGCCCGGGACAGGAGTATCTTGAAGCTTTCTTT. This gives the protein CASSPGQEYLEAFF.

The V and J genes are TRBV11-2 and TRBJ1-3, with D perhaps matching TRBD1 (5 bases). V was cut by 5 bases and J by 0 bases, with 11 bases left in between. The CDR3 loop spans 15 amino acids. CDR1 is SGHAT and CDR2 is FQNNGV in the germline V gene. The CDR3 spells CASSPGAFSGNTIYF. As DNA, the CDR3 is TGTGCCAGCAGCCCTGGGGCTTTCTCTGGAAACACCATATATTTT.

The rearrangement links TRBV19 to TRBJ1-1, with TRBD1 identical over 7 bases. CDR1 is LNHDA and CDR2 is SQIVND in the germline V gene (reference sequence). Germline trimming cut 2 bases from V and 5 bases from J; bases unmatched to any gene: 8. The CDR3 spans 15 residues. CDR3 sequence: CASSIMSTGRTEAFF. The CDR3 DNA is TGTGCCAGTAGTATAATGTCGACAGGGAGGACTGAAGCTTTCTTT. Full variable domain (outside the CDR3, taken from reference TRBV19 and TRBJ1-1): DGGITQSPKYLFRKEGQNVTLSCEQNLNHDAMYWYRQDPGQGLRLIYYSQIVNDFQKGDIAEGYSVSREKKESFPLTVTSAQKNPTAFYLCASSIMSTGRTEAFFGQGTRLTVV.

The rearrangement uses TRBV2 and TRBJ2-3; no definite D call. The germline V and J ends were trimmed by 4 bases and 3 bases, with 5 bases remaining between them. Germline values: CDR1 SNHLY, CDR2 FYNNEI. The length of the CDR3 is 12 residues. The chain's CDR3 is CASSAYTDTQYF. The CDR3 bases are TGTGCCAGCAGTGCGTATACAGATACGCAGTATTTT.

CDR3 loop: CASSEDSPEWTEQFF. The CDR3, as DNA: TGTGCCAGCAGCGAGGACTCCCCAGAATGGACTGAGCAGTTCTTC. The chain employs TRBV9 and TRBJ2-1; the D gene is possibly TRBD2 (5 bases). V was cut by 3 bases and J by 9 bases, with 19 bases left in between. Germline V CDR1 and CDR2: SGDLS, YYNGEE. CDR3 length equals 15 residues.

The chain carries TRBV5-4 and TRBJ2-1; 9 nucleotides agree with TRBD1. V was pared by 5 bases and J by 12 bases, with 18 bases of the junction left unmatched. There are 16 residues in the CDR3. The V gene's germline CDR1 is SGHNT and CDR2 YYREEE (reference sequence). The CDR3 region is CASSPTGGQGEIGQFF. The DNA for the CDR3 is TGTGCCAGCAGTCCGACCGGGGGACAGGGCGAAATTGGGCAGTTCTTC.

The chain couples TRBV7-2 to TRBJ2-1, with D hard to call. The CDR3 has 16 amino acids. Looked up from germline, CDR1 is SGHTA and CDR2 is FQGNSA. Trimming removed 0 bases from V and 1 base from J, with 10 bases in between. CDR3 bases: TGTGCCAGCAGCTTAGCGGGCTCTATTTCCTACAATGAGCAGTTCTTC. It encodes CASSLAGSISYNEQFF.

V and J are TRBV29-1 and TRBJ2-2; unclear D gene. There are 11 residues in the CDR3. Germline CDR1 is SQVTM and CDR2 is ANQGSEA. V lost 7 bases to trimming and J lost 4 bases, with 7 bases between them. The CDR3 sequence: CSGISTGELFF. CDR3 in DNA: TGCAGCGGAATTAGCACCGGGGAGCTGTTTTTT.

The chain uses TRBV6-6 and TRBJ2-7; 8 bases align to TRBD2. V was clipped by 10 bases and J by 6 bases; unmatched bases: 11. The germline gives CDR1 MNHNY, CDR2 SVGAGI (reference sequence). The CDR3 sequence is 13 residues long. The CDR3 loop is CATTGNAGGEQYF. Here the CDR3 DNA reads TGTGCCACCACCGGGAATGCGGGGGGCGAGCAGTACTTC.

The J gene is TRBJ2-5, the V gene TRBV5-1; 13 bases match TRBD2. The germline V gene has CDR1 SGHRS and CDR2 YFSETQ. The J segment lost 3 bases and the V segment lost 4 bases, leaving 0 bases of the junction unmatched. This CDR3 has 14 residues. Here the CDR3 DNA reads TGCGCCAGCAGCACTAGCGGGGGGGAAGAGACCCAGTACTTC. It translates to CASSTSGGEETQYF.

V and J are TRBV19 and TRBJ1-5; 7 positions agree with TRBD1. With V trimmed by 5 bases and J by 4 bases, 8 bases remained unmatched. CDR3 size: 15 residues. Germline CDR1 LNHDA, CDR2 SQIVND (reference sequence). CDR3 DNA: TGTGCCAGTAGTGCTACCGGGACAGCGAATCAGCCCCAGCATTTT. Amino acid sequence: CASSATGTANQPQHF.

J is TRBJ2-5 and V is TRBV2; D is possibly TRBD2 (5 bases). This CDR3 is built from 14 residues. Germline V gives CDR1 SNHLY, CDR2 FYNNEI. V was pared by 8 bases and J by 3 bases, with 16 bases between. CDR3 region: CASGERTLKETQYF. CDR3 DNA: TGTGCCAGCGGGGAGCGCACATTGAAAGAGACCCAGTACTTC.

The rearrangement joins TRBV7-2 to TRBJ1-1; TRBD1 matches 7 bases. CDR1 and CDR2 from the germline V gene are SGHTA and FQGNSA. The V gene end was trimmed by 4 bases and the J gene end by 8 bases; junction bases not matched to a gene: 13. The CDR3 has 15 residues. This chain's CDR3 is CASSSTGQRASEAFF. The CDR3 bases are TGTGCCAGCAGCTCGACAGGGCAGAGGGCTAGCGAAGCTTTCTTT.

In nucleotides, the CDR3 is TGTGCCTGGAGCCTATTGCCGAACACTGAAGCTTTCTTT. This translates into CAWSLLPNTEAFF. The J gene is TRBJ1-1, the V gene TRBV30, with D unresolved. V gave up 3 bases and J gave up 1 base, with 9 bases separating them. The germline CDR1 and CDR2 sequences are GTSNPN and SVGIG (reference sequence). The CDR3 totals 13 residues.

The chain employs TRBV7-2 and TRBJ1-2; D call uncertain. CDR3 length equals 12 residues. V shed 2 bases and J shed 6 bases, with 7 bases lying between them. Germline lookup yields CDR1 SGHTA and CDR2 FQGNSA. As DNA, the CDR3 is TGTGCCAGCAGCTTATTACGGGATGGCTACACCTTC. It specifies CASSLLRDGYTF.

The gene calls are TRBV9 and TRBJ1-3, with 8 bases lining up with TRBD1. V lost 3 bases and J lost 3; bases outside the gene matches: 11. Germline values: CDR1 SGDLS, CDR2 YYNGEE. CDR3 size: 17 residues. The CDR3 loop reads CASSGITGGRGGNTIYF. The CDR3 bases are TGTGCCAGCAGCGGGATCACAGGGGGACGAGGTGGAAACACCATATATTTT.

The DNA of the CDR3 is TGTGCCAGCAAGGGACTGCTAACCGGGGAGCTGTTTTTT. Translation: CASKGLLTGELFF. The rearrangement links TRBV27 to TRBJ2-2; a possible D gene is TRBD2 (6 bases). Between the trimmed V and J ends, which lost 7 bases and 5 bases, there was a span of 11 bases. This CDR3 contains 13 residues. CDR1 MNHEY and CDR2 SMNVEV come from the germline V gene (reference sequence).

The gene calls are TRBV6-1 and TRBJ1-1; TRBD1 matches at 8 bases. Unmatched junction bases numbered 5, after V lost 10 bases and J lost 4 bases. Germline V gives CDR1 MNHNS, CDR2 SASEGT. The CDR3 is 12 amino acids. The DNA of the CDR3 is TGTGCCACCAGAACAGGGGGCACTGAAGCTTTCTTT. Translation: CATRTGGTEAFF.